The 23 T cell receptor beta chains reported below all come from one sample, sequenced in a study of blood T cells in healthy people across ages. The use of a sample-barcoded 5' primer and a J-beta primer mix characterized a second PCR of roughly 6 to 11 cycles. TCRdb reprocessed the 5' RACE reads with MiXCR, giving one entry per CDR3 protein. In the table there are around 1.5 million distinct CDR3 sequences, around 42% of which are singletons. Material: blood. The receptors were sampled from a woman aged 18 to 35 in good health.

The V and J genes are TRBV11-2 and TRBJ1-1, with 9 nucleotides matching TRBD1. Germline loops: CDR1 SGHAT, CDR2 FQNNGV. The V segment lost 8 bases and the J segment 3 bases; nucleotides outside the gene matches: 10. The CDR3 consists of 15 residues. CDR3 DNA sequence: TGTGCCAGCTCGCCGGACAGGGGAATTTACACTGAAGCTTTCTTT. This codes for CASSPDRGIYTEAFF.

This chain uses TRBV21-1 with TRBJ1-2. TRBV21-1 is deemed a pseudogene. The CDR3 spans 16 residues. CDR3 residues: CASSKGGRRPNYGYTF. DNA for the CDR3: TGTGCCAGCAGCAAAGGCGGACGTCGCCCTAACTATGGCTACACCTTC.

The rearrangement links TRBV5-1 to TRBJ2-7; 7 bases fit TRBD1. The CDR3 runs to 17 residues. Germline CDR1 SGHRS, CDR2 YFSETQ. V trimming: 4 bases; J trimming: 2 bases; junction bases outside the gene matches: 15. The CDR3: CASSPRQGNLSPYEQYF. The CDR3 DNA reads as TGCGCCAGCAGCCCCCGACAGGGAAACCTTTCTCCCTACGAGCAGTACTTC.

In its sample, this clonotype was seen a few times. The gene calls are TRBV12-3 or TRBV12-4 and TRBJ1-5; maybe TRBD1 (5 bases). V lost 5 bases, J lost 15 bases, and 20 bases lay in between. This CDR3 region has 13 residues. The CDR3 nucleotides are TGTGCCAGCAGTGGGGGGAATTGGGGCCCCACGCATTTT. It yields the protein CASSGGNWGPTHF.

This clonotype showed up just a few times. This chain's CDR3 is CASSKRGGFVYEQYF. The CDR3 DNA reads as TGTGCCAGCAGTAAAAGAGGGGGGTTCGTCTACGAGCAGTACTTC. The gene calls are TRBV12-3 or TRBV12-4 and TRBJ2-7, with D perhaps matching TRBD1 or TRBD2 (6 bases each). The CDR3 has 15 amino acids. V gave up 5 bases and J gave up 3 bases, with 17 bases separating them.

Only a few counts were recorded for this clonotype. The CDR3 sequence is CASSSGTSGGAWDEQFF. CDR3 DNA: TGTGCCAGCAGTTCAGGGACTAGCGGGGGGGCCTGGGATGAGCAGTTCTTC. The rearrangement links TRBV28 to TRBJ2-1; the match to TRBD2 covers 16 bases. CDR1 and CDR2 from the germline V gene are MDHEN and SYDVKM. Trimming removed 4 bases from V and 8 bases from J; junction bases left unmatched: 8. The CDR3 runs 17 residues.

The V call is TRBV5-1, the J call TRBJ2-1, with TRBD2 identical over 8 bases. J was trimmed by 9 bases and V by 0 bases; bases with no gene match: 11. Germline loops: CDR1 SGHRS, CDR2 YFSETQ. CDR3 length: 16 amino acids. CDR3 nucleotide sequence: TGCGCCAGCAGCTTGGCCAGACCGGGGGGGCACGGTGAGCAGTTCTTC. This translates into CASSLARPGGHGEQFF.

The gene calls are TRBV3-1 and TRBJ2-5; D is possibly TRBD2 (5 bases). V was clipped by 6 bases and J by 11 bases, with 22 bases between them. Germline lookup yields CDR1 LGHDT and CDR2 YNNKEL (reference sequence). CDR3 length: 14 amino acids. In DNA, the CDR3 is TGTGCCAGCAGGAGCGGCCCCCCAAGGAATGAGCAGTACTTC. Its protein product is CASRSGPPRNEQYF.

This clonotype was observed a few times. This rearrangement joins TRBV3-1 to TRBJ1-1, with D perhaps matching TRBD1 (6 bases). CDR3 length: 18 amino acids. CDR1 LGHDT and CDR2 YNNKEL come from the germline V gene (reference sequence). V shed 1 base and J shed 1 base, with 19 bases lying between them. CDR3 region: CASSQAGGAEWANTEAFF. CDR3 nucleotide sequence: TGTGCCAGCAGCCAAGCGGGGGGGGCAGAGTGGGCGAACACTGAAGCTTTCTTT. Supplemented by reference TRBV3-1 and TRBJ1-1, the full variable domain reads DTAVSQTPKYLVTQMGNDKSIKCEQNLGHDTMYWYKQDSKKFLKIMFSYNNKELIINETVPNRFSPKSPDKAHLNLHINSLELGDSAVYFCASSQAGGAEWANTEAFFGQGTRLTVV.

The chain is built from TRBV10-3 and TRBJ2-4; D perhaps matches TRBD2 (5 bases). The CDR3 runs 15 residues. V shed 7 bases and J shed 1 base, with 14 bases lying between them. The germline V gene encodes CDR1 ENHRY and CDR2 SYGVKD. This chain's CDR3 is CAINDPGMAKNIQYF. The CDR3 DNA sequence: TGTGCCATCAACGATCCGGGAATGGCCAAAAACATTCAGTACTTC.

The gene calls are TRBV7-9 and TRBJ2-5; D might be TRBD2 (5 bases). The V gene's germline CDR1 is SEHNR and CDR2 FQNEAQ (reference sequence). V shed 4 bases and J shed 4 bases, with 10 bases lying between them. The CDR3 loop spans 13 amino acids. The CDR3 region is CASSSRLIETQYF. The DNA of the CDR3 is TGTGCCAGCAGCTCTCGACTAATAGAGACCCAGTACTTC.

This clonotype has just a few counts. The genes are TRBV6-2 or TRBV6-3 and TRBJ1-3; the match to TRBD1 covers 8 bases. The CDR3 sequence is 16 residues long. V lost 5 bases, J lost 4 bases, and 10 bases stayed unmatched. Germline V gene data show CDR1 as MNHEY and CDR2 as SVGEGT. The CDR3 here is CASSPIQGASGNTIYF. The CDR3 bases are TGTGCCAGCAGTCCTATCCAGGGGGCATCCGGAAACACCATATATTTT.

This clonotype was seen only a few times. The J gene is TRBJ2-3, the V gene TRBV4-2; D is possibly TRBD1 or TRBD2 (6 bases each). Germline assignment: CDR1 LGHNA and CDR2 YNFKEQ. The CDR3 spans 18 residues. Trimming cost V 2 bases and J 2 bases, with 20 bases left between them. The CDR3 DNA reads TGTGCCAGCAGCCAACTACCGTTAGGGGGGACATACACAGATACGCAGTATTTT. Its translation is CASSQLPLGGTYTDTQYF.

This clonotype came up a few times. The chain employs TRBV6-1 and TRBJ2-5; D not certain. This CDR3 has 14 amino acids. The V end was cut by 3 bases, the J end by 3 bases, with 11 bases between. Germline loops: CDR1 MNHNS, CDR2 SASEGT. CDR3 in DNA: TGTGCCAGCAGTGATGGGTCTAGAAAAGAGACCCAGTACTTC. Its translation is CASSDGSRKETQYF.

This clonotype was seen ten or more times. The chain employs TRBV12-3 or TRBV12-4 and TRBJ1-2, with D maybe TRBD1 (6 bases). The length of the CDR3 is 14 residues. The V end was cut by 6 bases, the J end by 4 bases, with 15 bases between. The CDR3 reads CASSAGGAFYGYTF. The CDR3 region has the DNA TGTGCCAGCAGCGCGGGGGGCGCTTTCTATGGCTACACCTTC.

This chain uses TRBV6-6 with TRBJ2-1; no firm D call. This CDR3 spans 11 amino acids. V dropped 7 bases and J dropped 8 bases, with 9 bases sitting between them. Germline V gives CDR1 MNHNY, CDR2 SVGAGI (reference sequence). In DNA form, the CDR3 reads TGTGCCAGCAATCCCCCTGATGAGCAGTTCTTC. It translates to CASNPPDEQFF.

In its sample, this clonotype was seen a few times. This chain uses TRBV7-2 with TRBJ1-1; D is perhaps TRBD1 (5 bases). Germline-derived CDR1 and CDR2 are SGHTA and FQGNSA. This CDR3 has 15 amino acids. Trimming stripped 1 base from V and 1 base from J, with 10 bases between. The CDR3 here is CASSLEAGRNTEAFF. The CDR3 DNA is TGTGCCAGCAGCTTAGAGGCAGGGCGGAACACTGAAGCTTTCTTT.

This clonotype was detected a few times. The rearrangement links TRBV2 to TRBJ2-1; D is possibly TRBD2 (6 bases). The V gene lost 11 bases and the J gene lost 9 bases, with 20 bases spanning the gap. CDR1 is SNHLY, CDR2 FYNNEI, per germline. The CDR3 totals 13 residues. The CDR3 DNA reads as TGTGCCTCCCGGGTCGGGGAGGCCGCTGAGCAGTTCTTC. This codes for CASRVGEAAEQFF.

V gene TRBV27 combines with J gene TRBJ2-7; D is possibly TRBD2 (5 bases). Germline assignment: CDR1 MNHEY and CDR2 SMNVEV (reference sequence). This CDR3 is built from 14 residues. V dropped 7 bases and J dropped 7 bases, with 20 bases sitting between them. As DNA, the CDR3 is TGTGCCAGCACCTCGGACGGCTATCCGGGGGAGCAGTACTTC. It codes for CASTSDGYPGEQYF.

The chain uses TRBV5-1 and TRBJ2-5, with D possibly matching TRBD1 (5 bases). Looked up from germline, CDR1 is SGHRS and CDR2 is YFSETQ. The CDR3 totals 13 residues. V was trimmed by 4 bases and J by 11 bases, leaving 18 bases between them. CDR3 amino acids: CASSVGQYNEQYF. Here the CDR3 DNA reads TGCGCCAGCAGCGTTGGACAATACAATGAGCAGTACTTC.

The rearrangement uses TRBV6-5 and TRBJ1-1, with a tentative D call TRBD1 (5 bases). The CDR3 is made up of 14 amino acids. The V end lost 7 bases, the J end lost 5 bases, and 17 bases lay between the germline ends. The germline V gene encodes CDR1 MNHEY and CDR2 SVGAGI. The CDR3 nucleotides read TGTGCCAGCAAGTCGGGGCCGGGGAATACTGAAGCTTTCTTT. This sequence encodes CASKSGPGNTEAFF.

A word on this clonotype: One base away lies a much larger clone, so this may be a sequencing read error. The CDR3 sequence is CASSDSTKGETQYF. Written as DNA, the CDR3 is TGTGCCAGCAGTGACTCGACGAAGGGGGAGACCCAGTACTTC. The chain couples TRBV6-6 to TRBJ2-5; a possible D gene is TRBD1 (5 bases). In germline, CDR1 is MNHNY, CDR2 SVGAGI (reference sequence). This CDR3 is built from 14 residues.

This chain links TRBV3-1 with TRBJ2-2; D unclear. Trimming pared 4 bases from V and 7 bases from J, leaving 10 bases between. The CDR3 is 13 amino acids. Germline V CDR1 and CDR2: LGHDT, YNNKEL (reference sequence). CDR3 loop: CASSPQINGELFF. In DNA, the CDR3 is TGTGCCAGCAGCCCCCAGATAAACGGGGAGCTGTTTTTT.